The clone carrying this T cell receptor beta chain was detected only a few times. Its antigen is still unknown. Per germline, CDR1 SGHVS and CDR2 FQNEAQ. There are 14 residues in the CDR3. After removal of 5 bases from V and 5 bases from J, the junction contained 5 bases not matched to a gene. Isolated RNA was reverse transcribed in full, so expressed TCRB transcripts were sequenced. Libraries were prepared by immunoSEQ multiplex PCR; TCRdb keeps only in-frame clonotypes and omits some of them. The repertoire holds 250,000 or so clones, with around 21% as singletons. This record comes from a study of beta chain features in type 1 diabetes. Study-wide background: Analysis included about 100 million sorted cells drawn from all samples. Points from the study as a whole: Patients with type 1 diabetes carried fewer insertions and had more deletions at their VDJ junctions. Here, the possible influence of HLA type (on TCRB rearrangement) remained unresolved. Type 1 diabetes patients showed a moderate but significant shortening of TCRB CDR3s in all four CD4+ subsets. Shorter templates may be favored by PCR, equally so in patients and controls.

The source is a woman between 35 and 50 years old with type 1 diabetes. The rearrangement links TRBV7-8 to TRBJ1-4; 7 bases are shared with TRBD1. The sequencing sample was made of naive CD4+ T cells from blood. CDR3 in amino acids: CASSLGTVNEKLFF. CDR3 nucleotide sequence: TGTGCCAGCAGCCTAGGGACAGTGAATGAAAAACTGTTTTTT.